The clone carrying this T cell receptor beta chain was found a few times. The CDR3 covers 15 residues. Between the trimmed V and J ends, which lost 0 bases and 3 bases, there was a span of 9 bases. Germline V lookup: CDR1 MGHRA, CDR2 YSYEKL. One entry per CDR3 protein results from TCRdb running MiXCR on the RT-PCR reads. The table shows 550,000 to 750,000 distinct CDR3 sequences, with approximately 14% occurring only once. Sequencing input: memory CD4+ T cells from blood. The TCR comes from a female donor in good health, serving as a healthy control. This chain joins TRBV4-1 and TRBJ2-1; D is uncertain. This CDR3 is CASSQDGFNYNEQFF. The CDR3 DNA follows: TGCGCCAGCAGCCAAGATGGTTTCAACTACAATGAGCAGTTCTTC.